This entry lists 24 T cell receptor beta chains sequenced from one sample in a study of T cell responses to AZD1222 COVID-19 vaccine. Produced via immunoSEQ multiplex PCR; TCRdb's table is partial and in-frame only. The table has some 130,000 clones, roughly 88% seen once; the top ten hold roughly a sixth. The sequences come from peripheral blood, collected on day 0 of MenACWY control vaccination. The source of these receptors is an adult in good health.

This clone was seen more than once but under ten times. V is TRBV7-3 and J is TRBJ1-2; 9 nucleotides match TRBD1. The CDR3 spans 15 residues. The germline V gene encodes CDR1 SGHTA and CDR2 FQGTGA. V lost 5 bases and J lost 8; bases outside the gene matches: 12. This chain's CDR3 is CASSPLGGQGGGYTF. CDR3 nucleotides: TGTGCCAGCAGCCCGCTGGGGGGACAGGGAGGCGGCTACACCTTC.

The chain employs TRBV28 and TRBJ2-4; possibly TRBD1 or TRBD2 for D (5 bases each). Between the trimmed V and J ends, which lost 6 bases and 2 bases, there was a span of 14 bases. The CDR3 runs 15 residues. CDR1 is MDHEN and CDR2 is SYDVKM in the germline V gene. This chain's CDR3 is CASRRLGTPKNIQYF. The CDR3 coding sequence is TGTGCCAGCAGGAGACTCGGGACCCCCAAAAACATTCAGTACTTC.

V usage is TRBV2 and J usage is TRBJ2-1; 7 bases agree with TRBD1. Germline lookup yields CDR1 SNHLY and CDR2 FYNNEI. After removal of 6 bases from V and 8 bases from J, the junction contained 4 bases not matched to a gene. The length of the CDR3 is 12 residues. The CDR3 region is CASSQQGHEQFF. In DNA form, the CDR3 reads TGTGCCAGCAGCCAACAGGGGCATGAGCAGTTCTTC.

V is TRBV16 and J is TRBJ2-2; TRBD2 is a possible D gene (6 bases). V lost 4 bases and J lost 6, with 12 bases in between. The CDR3 runs 14 residues. CDR1 and CDR2 from the germline V gene are KGHSY and FQNENV. CDR3 DNA: TGTGCCAGCAGCCGCGCCATAGCGGCCGGGGAGCTGTTTTTT. It yields the protein CASSRAIAAGELFF.

The rearrangement links TRBV11-2 to TRBJ2-7; 8 bases are shared with TRBD2. V gave up 3 bases and J gave up 9 bases; unmatched junction bases: 1. Germline V gene lookup returns CDR1 SGHAT and CDR2 FQNNGV. The CDR3 spans 11 residues. Here the CDR3 DNA reads TGTGCCAGCAGCTTTAGCGGGATGCAGTACTTC. It yields the protein CASSFSGMQYF.

The genes are TRBV19 and TRBJ2-1; 9 bases line up with TRBD2. Trimming removed 1 base from V and 7 bases from J; junction bases left unmatched: 17. Germline values: CDR1 LNHDA, CDR2 SQIVND (reference sequence). The CDR3 covers 19 residues. CDR3 protein: CASSIGALGREGYGNEQFF. CDR3 in DNA: TGTGCCAGTAGTATAGGGGCCCTAGGGCGGGAGGGCTATGGGAATGAGCAGTTCTTC.

The chain uses TRBV5-1 and TRBJ2-2; D remains ambiguous. V lost 0 bases, J lost 4 bases, and 10 bases lay in between. This CDR3 spans 15 amino acids. Germline CDR1 and CDR2: SGHRS and YFSETQ. CDR3 protein: CASSLAVLRTGELFF. The CDR3, as DNA: TGCGCCAGCAGCTTGGCCGTTCTGCGCACCGGGGAGCTGTTTTTT.

The rearrangement uses TRBV2 and TRBJ1-3; TRBD1 matches at 8 bases. CDR1 is SNHLY, CDR2 FYNNEI, per germline. V lost 6 bases, J lost 8 bases, and 12 bases stayed unmatched. This CDR3 has 15 amino acids. Here the CDR3 DNA reads TGTGCCAGCAGAGCAGACAGGGGCATATCTGACACCATATATTTT. This translates into CASRADRGISDTIYF.

The J gene is TRBJ2-2, the V gene TRBV5-5; 8 nucleotides line up with TRBD1. There are 15 residues in the CDR3. Germline CDR1 SGHKS, CDR2 YYEKEE (reference sequence). Unmatched junction bases numbered 2, after V lost 0 bases and J lost 4 bases. CDR3 residues: CASSLGQGSTGELFF. The CDR3 nucleotides are TGTGCCAGCAGCTTGGGACAGGGGAGCACCGGGGAGCTGTTTTTT.

The V call is TRBV19, the J call TRBJ2-3; tentative D call: TRBD1 (5 bases). This CDR3 is built from 16 residues. With 2 bases removed from V and 2 bases from J, the gap between germline ends came to 14 bases. Germline CDR1 and CDR2: LNHDA and SQIVND (reference sequence). This CDR3 is CASSIRRAVNTDTQYF. The CDR3 DNA is TGTGCCAGTAGTATACGCAGGGCCGTGAACACAGATACGCAGTATTTT.

The V call is TRBV6-2 or TRBV6-3, the J call TRBJ2-1; no reliable D call. The germline gives CDR1 MNHEY, CDR2 SVGEGT. The V and J ends lost 5 bases and 6 bases respectively, with 5 bases between them. This CDR3 has 11 amino acids. The CDR3 DNA sequence: TGTGCCAGCAGTAAGTTCAATGAGCAGTTCTTC. This gives the protein CASSKFNEQFF.

V and J are TRBV9 and TRBJ2-2, with 10 nucleotides matching TRBD2. V shed 3 bases, J shed 1 base, and the junction held 0 bases outside the gene matches. Germline CDR1 reads SGDLS; CDR2 reads YYNGEE. This CDR3 has 15 amino acids. The CDR3 loop is CASSGLAGNTGELFF. The CDR3 nucleotides read TGTGCCAGCAGCGGACTAGCGGGGAACACCGGGGAGCTGTTTTTT.

V and J are TRBV25-1 and TRBJ2-2, with 9 bases that match TRBD1. This CDR3 region has 17 residues. The V gene end was trimmed by 6 bases and the J gene end by 1 base; junction bases not matched to a gene: 9. Germline assignment: CDR1 MGHDK and CDR2 SYGVNS. The DNA of the CDR3 is TGTGCCAGCAGGATTGGTTTGGGACAGGGGAACACCGGGGAGCTGTTTTTT. The encoded protein is CASRIGLGQGNTGELFF.

The rearrangement uses TRBV6-5 and TRBJ1-5; no definite D call. This CDR3 has 12 residues. Germline loops: CDR1 MNHEY, CDR2 SVGAGI. V lost 5 bases to trimming and J lost 5 bases, with 7 bases between them. The CDR3 protein is CASSLKDQPQHF. The CDR3 DNA follows: TGTGCCAGCAGTCTGAAGGATCAGCCCCAGCATTTT.

This clone was seen only a few times. The chain combines TRBV24-1 with TRBJ2-1; D is unresolved. The CDR3 runs to 12 residues. The germline gives CDR1 KGHDR, CDR2 SFDVKD. V was clipped by 4 bases and J by 10 bases, with 10 bases between them. The chain's CDR3 is CATSEYNREQFF. The CDR3 nucleotides are TGTGCCACCAGTGAGTATAACCGGGAGCAGTTCTTC.

This clone was picked up one time. V gene TRBV9 combines with J gene TRBJ2-3; TRBD2 aligns across 10 bases. The V segment lost 4 bases and the J segment 4 bases; nucleotides outside the gene matches: 15. From germline, CDR1 is SGDLS and CDR2 YYNGEE. The CDR3 has 18 residues. This CDR3 is CASSPPLLAGVEADTQYF. CDR3 sequence (DNA): TGTGCCAGCAGCCCACCCCTCCTAGCGGGAGTTGAGGCAGATACGCAGTATTTT.

The rearrangement links TRBV6-5 to TRBJ1-6; TRBD1 is a possible D gene (6 bases). Deletions cut 7 bases from V and 6 bases from J, with 13 bases between. The CDR3 has 14 residues. CDR1 is MNHEY, CDR2 SVGAGI, per germline. This CDR3 reads CASKQRTANSPLHF. CDR3 sequence (DNA): TGTGCCAGCAAACAGCGGACAGCTAATTCACCCCTCCACTTT.

The chain recombines TRBV5-8 with TRBJ1-6; D possibly corresponds to TRBD1 (5 bases). The V gene's germline CDR1 is SGHTS and CDR2 YDEGEE. Trimming pared 0 bases from V and 4 bases from J, leaving 5 bases between. This CDR3 has 14 residues. CDR3: CASSLGQYNSPLHF. The CDR3 bases are TGTGCCAGCAGCTTGGGACAGTATAATTCACCCCTCCACTTT.

This clone was counted once. This chain connects TRBV10-2 to TRBJ1-1; tentatively, D is TRBD1 (6 bases). The CDR3 runs 13 residues. V gave up 7 bases and J gave up 1 base, with 10 bases separating them. Germline V gene sequence: CDR1 WSHSY, CDR2 SAAADI. This CDR3 is CASTGGQNTEAFF. The CDR3, as DNA: TGCGCCAGCACGGGGGGACAGAACACTGAAGCTTTCTTT.

The V call is TRBV6-5, the J call TRBJ2-2; the match to TRBD2 covers 8 bases. The J segment lost 3 bases and the V segment lost 5 bases, leaving 2 bases of the junction unmatched. Germline V CDR1 and CDR2: MNHEY, SVGAGI. The CDR3 is 14 amino acids. The DNA of the CDR3 is TGTGCCAGCAGTCCCGGGGGGGACACCGGGGAGCTGTTTTTT. Its translation: CASSPGGDTGELFF.

The CDR3 coding sequence is TGCGCCAGCAGCTTCCGGGGACTAGCGGGGGGGAGCACAGATACGCAGTATTTT. Translated, it gives CASSFRGLAGGSTDTQYF. V and J are TRBV5-1 and TRBJ2-3; TRBD2 matches 16 bases. J gave up 0 bases and V 2 bases, and 3 bases lay outside the gene matches. Germline values: CDR1 SGHRS, CDR2 YFSETQ. There are 18 residues in the CDR3.

This chain connects TRBV7-2 to TRBJ2-1; unclear D gene. Looked up from germline, CDR1 is SGHTA and CDR2 is FQGNSA. The V end lost 5 bases, the J end lost 2 bases, and 16 bases lay between the germline ends. This CDR3 is built from 16 residues. CDR3 sequence (DNA): TGTGCCAGCAGCCCCAGTTGGCAATCCACCTACAATGAGCAGTTCTTC. This encodes CASSPSWQSTYNEQFF. Filled out from reference TRBV7-2 and TRBJ2-1, the complete variable domain reads GAGVSQSPSNKVTEKGKDVELRCDPISGHTALYWYRQSLGQGLEFLIYFQGNSAPDKSGLPSDRFSAERTGGSVSTLTIQRTQQEDSAVYLCASSPSWQSTYNEQFFGPGTRLTVL.

This chain links TRBV5-8 with TRBJ2-7; 8 positions match TRBD1. The CDR3 covers 14 residues. The germline gives CDR1 SGHTS, CDR2 YDEGEE. V gave up 2 bases and J gave up 5 bases; unmatched junction bases: 6. The CDR3 spells CASSFGTGRDEQYF. DNA for the CDR3: TGTGCCAGCAGCTTCGGGACAGGACGGGACGAGCAGTACTTC.

The V and J genes are TRBV5-1 and TRBJ1-4, with 9 bases aligning to TRBD1. With V trimmed by 4 bases and J by 7 bases, 5 bases remained unmatched. CDR1 is SGHRS and CDR2 is YFSETQ in the germline V gene. The CDR3 covers 14 residues. In nucleotides, the CDR3 is TGCGCCAGCAGCACCGGGACAGGGATTGAAAAACTGTTTTTT. Translating it yields CASSTGTGIEKLFF.